This T cell receptor beta chain was found in a study of pediatric ulcerative colitis. Study results and caveats: No controls had the two rectal clonotypes shared by ulcerative colitis patients.

As regards this clone: Its target is unknown.

Measured with immunoSEQ multiplex PCR; TCRdb has only the in-frame clones, and not every one. Of approximately 40,000 clones listed, around three quarters are singletons. This CDR3 has 14 amino acids. The germline gives CDR1 SEHNR, CDR2 FQNEAQ (reference sequence). The V end lost 1 base, the J end lost 4 bases, and 10 bases lay between the germline ends. The rectum was sampled with one to two pinch biopsies at colonoscopy. Before the diagnostic colonoscopy, ulcerative colitis patients were free of immunosuppressive medication. The sequencing sample was made of gut tissue. This chain uses TRBV7-9 with TRBJ1-1, with D maybe TRBD1 (6 bases). This clonotype was obtained from a boy younger than 18 with moderate ulcerative colitis. Here the CDR3 DNA reads TGTGCCAGCAGCTTAGGCGGCAGGGGCACTGAAGCTTTCTTT. It is translated as CASSLGGRGTEAFF.